The next 13 T cell receptor beta chains were all read from a single sample in a study of PD-1 blockade in classical Hodgkin lymphoma. Every patient had relapsed following autologous stem cell transplantation, and cohorts differed in brentuximab vedotin exposure. Measured with immunoSEQ multiplex PCR; TCRdb has only the in-frame clones, and not every one. The sample lists 15,000 to 20,000 clones; 82% were seen once. Specimen: peripheral blood mononuclear cells (PBMCs), collected before the second cycle of nivolumab. These receptors came from a human donor with classical Hodgkin lymphoma.

J is TRBJ2-2 and V is TRBV6-1, with 8 bases aligning to TRBD1. The germline V gene encodes CDR1 MNHNS and CDR2 SASEGT. V lost 6 bases to trimming and J lost 6 bases; unmatched junction nucleotides: 3. The CDR3 has 13 amino acids. The CDR3 sequence: CASSRTGPGELFF. The CDR3 DNA is TGTGCCAGCAGCAGGACAGGGCCCGGGGAGCTGTTTTTT.

The V and J genes are TRBV4-3 and TRBJ2-5, with TRBD2 identical over 9 bases. Germline V lookup: CDR1 LGHNA, CDR2 YSLEER. V was clipped by 3 bases and J by 4 bases; unmatched bases: 6. CDR3 length equals 15 residues. CDR3 nucleotide sequence: TGCGCCAGCAGCCAGGGAGCGGGGGGCATAGAGACCCAGTACTTC. It translates to CASSQGAGGIETQYF.

This clone appeared once. The chain carries TRBV6-1 and TRBJ2-7; the match to TRBD2 covers 7 bases. There are 14 residues in the CDR3. The germline V gene has CDR1 MNHNS and CDR2 SASEGT. The junction had 4 bases not matched to a gene; V was cut back by 5 bases and J by 0 bases. The CDR3 DNA follows: TGTGCCAGCAGTCGGGGGGAGAGCTCCTACGAGCAGTACTTC. Amino acid sequence: CASSRGESSYEQYF.

The CDR3 DNA sequence: TGCGCCAGCAGCCAGGTCTTTAGCTCTGGAAACACCATATATTTT. Its protein is CASSQVFSSGNTIYF. V gene TRBV4-3 combines with J gene TRBJ1-3, with D unclear. This CDR3 spans 15 amino acids. Trimming shortened V by 3 bases and J by 0 bases, and 9 bases separated the two germline ends. CDR1 LGHNA and CDR2 YSLEER come from the germline V gene.

CDR3 amino acids: CSARSPDSLHF. DNA for the CDR3: TGCAGTGCTAGATCACCCGACTCCCTCCACTTT. The V and J genes are TRBV20-1 and TRBJ1-6, with D hard to call. Germline V gene lookup returns CDR1 DFQATT and CDR2 SNEGSKA (reference sequence). The V gene lost 2 bases and the J gene lost 14 bases, with 10 bases spanning the gap. CDR3 length: 11 residues.

Only a few counts were recorded for this clone. The chain joins TRBV7-2 to TRBJ2-7; D possibly matches TRBD1 or TRBD2 (5 bases each). Germline assignment: CDR1 SGHTA and CDR2 FQGNSA. Trimming took off 5 bases at V and 2 bases at J, with 10 bases between the two ends. The CDR3 runs to 13 residues. The chain's CDR3 is CASSGTTAYEQYF. The CDR3 nucleotides are TGTGCCAGCAGCGGGACCACGGCCTACGAGCAGTACTTC.

The V gene is TRBV2, the J gene TRBJ2-2; 8 bases line up with TRBD2. The CDR3 has 15 residues. Germline loops: CDR1 SNHLY, CDR2 FYNNEI. The V segment lost 8 bases and the J segment 6 bases; nucleotides outside the gene matches: 11. CDR3 nucleotides: TGTGCCAGCGGGTCTGGAGCGGGGGCGGCCGGGGAGCTGTTTTTT. This sequence encodes CASGSGAGAAGELFF.

The chain couples TRBV5-1 to TRBJ2-1; 11 bases are a match to TRBD2. Per the germline V gene, CDR1 is SGHRS and CDR2 is YFSETQ. Unmatched junction bases numbered 7, after V lost 0 bases and J lost 8 bases. The CDR3 has 16 residues. DNA for the CDR3: TGCGCCAGCAGCTTGGCTGGGACTAGCGGAAGCCATGAGCAGTTCTTC. It codes for CASSLAGTSGSHEQFF.

The chain links TRBV7-2 to TRBJ2-3, with D possibly TRBD2 on 6 matching bases. V lost 0 bases, J lost 2 bases, and 12 bases lay in between. Germline loops: CDR1 SGHTA, CDR2 FQGNSA. The CDR3 spans 16 residues. The CDR3 protein is CASSLAAGTVTDTQYF. The CDR3 region has the DNA TGTGCCAGCAGCTTAGCTGCGGGGACCGTCACAGATACGCAGTATTTT. Using reference TRBV7-2 and TRBJ2-3 for the parts outside the CDR3, the full variable domain is GAGVSQSPSNKVTEKGKDVELRCDPISGHTALYWYRQSLGQGLEFLIYFQGNSAPDKSGLPSDRFSAERTGGSVSTLTIQRTQQEDSAVYLCASSLAAGTVTDTQYFGPGTRLTVL.

This clone was counted a single time. The J gene is TRBJ2-7, the V gene TRBV4-1, with D perhaps matching TRBD1 (5 bases). Germline V gene sequence: CDR1 MGHRA, CDR2 YSYEKL. V was clipped by 1 base and J by 2 bases, with 15 bases between them. The CDR3 is 16 residues long. The CDR3 coding sequence is TGCGCCAGCAGCCAAGGCATAAAGGGGCGTACCTACGAGCAGTACTTC. This codes for CASSQGIKGRTYEQYF.

This clone was recorded only once. This sequence joins TRBV6-5 and TRBJ1-4; unclear D gene. The V end was cut by 6 bases, the J end by 1 base, with 9 bases between. There are 14 residues in the CDR3. CDR1 is MNHEY and CDR2 is SVGAGI in the germline V gene. The CDR3 DNA sequence: TGTGCCAGCAGAAAAGCTATAACTAATGAAAAACTGTTTTTT. Amino acids: CASRKAITNEKLFF.

The chain recombines TRBV27 with TRBJ2-7; TRBD1 agrees at 10 bases. V dropped 6 bases and J dropped 6; count of bases not matched to a gene: 5. This CDR3 comprises 13 residues. CDR1 MNHEY and CDR2 SMNVEV come from the germline V gene (reference sequence). The CDR3 here is CASRTGTGAEQYF. The CDR3 nucleotides are TGTGCCAGCAGAACCGGGACAGGGGCCGAGCAGTACTTC.

This clone was seen just once. The chain couples TRBV30 to TRBJ1-2, with unresolved D. Germline CDR1 is GTSNPN and CDR2 is SVGIG (reference sequence). Trimming took off 0 bases at V and 4 bases at J, with 9 bases between the two ends. The CDR3 is 13 amino acids. The CDR3 DNA is TGTGCCTGGAGTGTACAACGCCTCTATGGCTACACCTTC. Encoded protein: CAWSVQRLYGYTF.